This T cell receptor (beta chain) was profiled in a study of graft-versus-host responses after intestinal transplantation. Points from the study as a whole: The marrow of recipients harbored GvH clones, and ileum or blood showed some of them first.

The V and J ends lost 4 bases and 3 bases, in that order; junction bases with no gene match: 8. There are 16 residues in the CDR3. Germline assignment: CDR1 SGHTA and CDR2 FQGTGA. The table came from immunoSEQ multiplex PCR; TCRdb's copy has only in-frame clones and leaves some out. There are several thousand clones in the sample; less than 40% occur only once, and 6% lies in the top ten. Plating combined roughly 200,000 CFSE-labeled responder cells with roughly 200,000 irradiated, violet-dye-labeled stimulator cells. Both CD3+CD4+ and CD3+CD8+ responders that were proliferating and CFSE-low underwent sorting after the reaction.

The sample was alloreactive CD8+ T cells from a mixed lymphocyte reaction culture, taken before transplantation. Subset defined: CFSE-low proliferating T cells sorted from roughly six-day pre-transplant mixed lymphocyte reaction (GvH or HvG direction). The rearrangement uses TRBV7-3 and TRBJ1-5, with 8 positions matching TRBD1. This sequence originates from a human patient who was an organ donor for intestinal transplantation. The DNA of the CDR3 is TGTGCCAGCAGCTCGTGCCTGGGACAGGCCAATCAGCCCCAGCATTTT. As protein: CASSSCLGQANQPQHF.